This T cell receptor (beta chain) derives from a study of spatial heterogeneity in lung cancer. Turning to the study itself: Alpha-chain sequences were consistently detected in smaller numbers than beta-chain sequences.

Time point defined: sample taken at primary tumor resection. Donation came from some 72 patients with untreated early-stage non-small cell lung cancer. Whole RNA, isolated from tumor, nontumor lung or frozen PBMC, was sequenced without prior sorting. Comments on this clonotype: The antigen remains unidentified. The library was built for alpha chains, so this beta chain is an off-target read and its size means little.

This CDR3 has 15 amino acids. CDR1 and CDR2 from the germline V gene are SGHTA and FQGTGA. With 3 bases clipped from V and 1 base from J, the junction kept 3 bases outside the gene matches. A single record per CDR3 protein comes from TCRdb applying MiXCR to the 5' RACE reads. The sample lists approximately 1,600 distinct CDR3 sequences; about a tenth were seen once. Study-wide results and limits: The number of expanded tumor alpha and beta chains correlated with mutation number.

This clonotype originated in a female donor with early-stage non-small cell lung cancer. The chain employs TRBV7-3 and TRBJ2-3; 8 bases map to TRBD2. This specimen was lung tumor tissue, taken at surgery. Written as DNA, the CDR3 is TGTGCCAGCAGCTTGGGTAGCGGGGGCACAGATACGCAGTATTTT. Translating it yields CASSLGSGGTDTQYF.